The 3 T cell receptor beta chains given below trace back to one sample, sequenced in a study of T cell changes during pregnancy in multiple sclerosis. The protocol was immunoSEQ multiplex PCR, while the TCRdb copy is restricted to in-frame clones and leaves out a portion. The table shows 90,000 to 130,000 clones, with about 90% occurring only once. Sample: peripheral blood, taken in the third trimester of pregnancy. Every receptor here comes from a female donor with multiple sclerosis, enrolled in a pregnancy study.

V and J are TRBV4-2 and TRBJ2-7, with 10 bases identical to TRBD2. CDR3 size: 16 residues. V gave up 1 base and J gave up 0 bases; unmatched junction bases: 3. The V gene's germline CDR1 is LGHNA and CDR2 YNFKEQ. CDR3 protein: CASSQVPSGGSYEQYF. The CDR3 region has the DNA TGTGCCAGCAGCCAAGTCCCTAGCGGGGGCTCCTACGAGCAGTACTTC.

The chain combines TRBV14 with TRBJ1-1; possibly TRBD1 for D (5 bases). Trimming shortened V by 1 base and J by 4 bases, and 10 bases separated the two germline ends. Germline CDR1 SGHDN, CDR2 FVKESK. This CDR3 has 14 amino acids. CDR3 coding DNA: TGTGCCAGCAGCCAAGCTTTGGGGCTCACTGAAGCTTTCTTT. Amino acid sequence: CASSQALGLTEAFF.

This chain uses TRBV11-1 with TRBJ2-7, with 8 bases fitting TRBD2. The germline V gene encodes CDR1 SGHAT and CDR2 FQDESV (reference sequence). The CDR3 is made up of 15 amino acids. Trimming cost V 5 bases and J 0 bases; bases outside gene matches: 6. CDR3 amino acids: CASSPGGGSSYEQYF. CDR3 sequence (DNA): TGTGCCAGCAGCCCCGGGGGGGGAAGCTCCTACGAGCAGTACTTC.